The 25 T cell receptor beta chains in this list originate from one sample, sequenced in a study of blood T cell repertoires in COVID-19 (dated by TCRdb to about 2020). Receptor libraries were prepared by the immunoSEQ multiplex PCR assay. TCRdb limited this immuneACCESS table to in-frame rearrangements with V and J called. A share of clones is missing; checked studies link under half to unresolved V genes, and the rest is unexplained. The sample profile shows some 70,000 clones; about 87% of them were found once. The ten most abundant clones make up over 5% of the sample. Material: peripheral blood. These receptor sequences come from a woman aged 70 to 79 with acute or convalescent COVID-19.

The rearrangement uses TRBV7-2 and TRBJ1-5; a possible D gene is TRBD1 (5 bases). The V end lost 7 bases, the J end lost 4 bases, and 11 bases lay between the germline ends. The CDR3 is 13 amino acids. Germline CDR1 reads SGHTA; CDR2 reads FQGNSA. CDR3 in DNA: TGTGCCAGCAACCGGGGACTGAATCAGCCCCAGCATTTT. Its protein product is CASNRGLNQPQHF.

V usage is TRBV7-9 and J usage is TRBJ1-3; TRBD1 might be the D (5 bases). The germline V and J ends were trimmed by 1 base and 0 bases, with 7 bases remaining between them. CDR1 and CDR2 (germline): SEHNR, FQNEAQ (reference sequence). This CDR3 has 15 residues. CDR3 coding DNA: TGTGCCAGCAGCTTAGGGGGCTTCTCTGGAAACACCATATATTTT. Protein product: CASSLGGFSGNTIYF.

This rearrangement joins TRBV24-1 to TRBJ2-1, with unresolved D. The CDR3 sequence is 13 residues long. V lost 5 bases and J 0 bases, leaving 4 bases between the germline ends. The germline V gene has CDR1 KGHDR and CDR2 SFDVKD. The CDR3 DNA sequence: TGTGCCACCAGTGTATGCTCCTACAATGAGCAGTTCTTC. Amino acid sequence: CATSVCSYNEQFF.

The chain joins TRBV10-3 to TRBJ1-1; maybe TRBD1 (5 bases). This CDR3 comprises 16 residues. The V and J ends lost 4 bases and 1 base respectively, with 16 bases between them. The germline gives CDR1 ENHRY, CDR2 SYGVKD. This chain's CDR3 is CAISGGSNNKNTEAFF. CDR3 nucleotide sequence: TGTGCCATCAGTGGGGGCAGCAACAATAAGAACACTGAAGCTTTCTTT.

The V call is TRBV5-4, the J call TRBJ2-3, with D unclear. This CDR3 region has 13 residues. CDR1 is SGHNT, CDR2 YYREEE, per germline (reference sequence). Trimming took 4 bases from V and 1 from J, leaving 7 bases between them. The CDR3 loop is CASSVERTDTQYF. As DNA, the CDR3 is TGTGCCAGCAGCGTGGAGCGCACAGATACGCAGTATTTT.

This chain connects TRBV2 to TRBJ2-2, with 7 bases lining up with TRBD2. J lost 3 bases, V lost 8 bases, and 6 bases had no gene match. The CDR3 runs to 14 residues. Germline CDR1 SNHLY, CDR2 FYNNEI. The CDR3, as DNA: TGTGCCAGCGGGGCTAGCGGATACACCGGGGAGCTGTTTTTT. It codes for CASGASGYTGELFF. Variable domain in full (rest from reference TRBV2 and TRBJ2-2): EPEVTQTPSHQVTQMGQEVILRCVPISNHLYFYWYRQILGQKVEFLVSFYNNEISEKSEIFDDQFSVERPDGSNFTLKIRSTKLEDSAMYFCASGASGYTGELFFGEGSRLTVL.

This clone was seen only once. The chain's CDR3 is CASTSRGQRYEQYF. CDR3 nucleotide sequence: TGTGCCAGCACCTCCAGGGGCCAGCGCTACGAGCAGTACTTC. The J gene is TRBJ2-7, the V gene TRBV7-9; D is possibly TRBD1 (6 bases). V was pared by 7 bases and J by 3 bases, with 16 bases between. This CDR3 has 14 residues. The germline gives CDR1 SEHNR, CDR2 FQNEAQ (reference sequence).

The chain recombines TRBV9 with TRBJ1-6; 7 bases align to TRBD1. J lost 4 bases, V lost 0 bases, and 7 bases had no gene match. The CDR3 runs 17 residues. The V gene's germline CDR1 is SGDLS and CDR2 YYNGEE. The CDR3 is CASSVGQGPPYNSPLHF. The CDR3 bases are TGTGCCAGCAGCGTAGGACAGGGCCCGCCATATAATTCACCCCTCCACTTT. The full variable domain, with the rest looked up from reference TRBV9 and TRBJ1-6, is DSGVTQTPKHLITATGQRVTLRCSPRSGDLSVYWYQQSLDQGLQFLIQYYNGEERAKGNILERFSAQQFPDLHSELNLSSLELGDSALYFCASSVGQGPPYNSPLHFGNGTRLTVT.

The chain employs TRBV5-1 and TRBJ2-2; D possibly corresponds to TRBD2 (5 bases). The CDR3 covers 14 residues. Germline V gene data show CDR1 as SGHRS and CDR2 as YFSETQ. Trimming left V 2 bases short and J 4 bases short, with 9 bases between. Here the CDR3 DNA reads TGCGCCAGCAGCTTTGAGGGTAGCACCGGGGAGCTGTTTTTT. It is translated as CASSFEGSTGELFF.

The chain joins TRBV5-6 to TRBJ1-4, with a possible D match to TRBD1 (6 bases). The CDR3 consists of 14 residues. Trimming removed 2 bases from V and 8 bases from J, with 13 bases in between. The germline V gene encodes CDR1 SGHDT and CDR2 YYEEEE. CDR3 nucleotide sequence: TGTGCCAGCAGCTTAGGGGGTCTTTCCGAAAAACTGTTTTTT. Its protein product is CASSLGGLSEKLFF.

This clone was detected once. The V and J genes are TRBV7-8 and TRBJ2-7; TRBD2 matches 13 bases. Trimming took 2 bases from V and 6 from J; bases not matched to a gene: 10. Germline V gives CDR1 SGHVS, CDR2 FQNEAQ. This CDR3 has 17 amino acids. CDR3 sequence reads: CASSLMRTSGSSGEQYF. The CDR3, as DNA: TGTGCCAGCAGCTTAATGAGGACTAGCGGGAGTTCGGGCGAGCAGTACTTC. Filled out from reference TRBV7-8 and TRBJ2-7, the complete variable domain reads GAGVSQSPRYKVAKRGQDVALRCDPISGHVSLFWYQQALGQGPEFLTYFQNEAQLDKSGLPSDRFFAERPEGSVSTLKIQRTQQEDSAVYLCASSLMRTSGSSGEQYFGPGTRLTVT.

The chain has TRBV28 and TRBJ2-7, with 9 bases identical to TRBD1. The CDR3 is 17 residues long. Per germline, CDR1 MDHEN and CDR2 SYDVKM. J was trimmed by 6 bases and V by 3 bases; bases with no gene match: 15. The CDR3 nucleotides read TGTGCCAGCAGTTTTTGCATTCAAGGACAGGGGAGATGCGAGCAGTACTTC. Encoded protein: CASSFCIQGQGRCEQYF.

V is TRBV19 and J is TRBJ1-2; D not certain. The V gene's germline CDR1 is LNHDA and CDR2 SQIVND (reference sequence). The CDR3 has 15 amino acids. V was pared by 5 bases and J by 7 bases, with 20 bases between. CDR3 in DNA: TGTGCCAGTAGTCCCCCCCCGTGGAGGAGGGCTGGCTACACCTTC. This codes for CASSPPPWRRAGYTF.

A few counts support this clone. The gene calls are TRBV19 and TRBJ1-1; D uncertain. The CDR3 loop spans 11 amino acids. The germline gives CDR1 LNHDA, CDR2 SQIVND (reference sequence). Deletions cut 7 bases from V and 1 base from J, with 4 bases between. The CDR3: CASIRNTEAFF. The CDR3 nucleotides are TGTGCCAGTATCCGGAACACTGAAGCTTTCTTT.

V usage is TRBV7-8 and J usage is TRBJ1-1; 9 positions match TRBD1. CDR1 is SGHVS, CDR2 FQNEAQ, per germline. The CDR3 sequence is 14 residues long. V lost 5 bases, J lost 9 bases, and 10 bases stayed unmatched. The CDR3 loop reads CASSPEGQGRKAFF. For the CDR3, the DNA is TGTGCCAGCAGCCCAGAGGGACAGGGTAGGAAAGCTTTCTTT.

The chain carries TRBV10-3 and TRBJ1-2, with D possibly matching TRBD1 (6 bases). Trimming took 3 bases from V and 7 from J, leaving 12 bases between them. Germline V gives CDR1 ENHRY, CDR2 SYGVKD. This CDR3 region has 13 residues. DNA of the CDR3: TGTGCCATCAGTGAACAGGGTTTCGGTGGCTACACCTTC. Protein sequence: CAISEQGFGGYTF.

This chain connects TRBV12-3 or TRBV12-4 to TRBJ1-4; D may be TRBD1 (6 bases). The CDR3 length is 13 residues. The V end lost 8 bases, the J end lost 6 bases, and 13 bases lay between the germline ends. This chain's CDR3 is CASGGRVDEKLFF. The CDR3 DNA follows: TGTGCCAGCGGGGGCAGGGTAGATGAAAAACTGTTTTTT.

This clone was seen only a few times. The chain couples TRBV30 to TRBJ1-6; possibly TRBD1 for D (5 bases). The V and J ends lost 7 bases and 9 bases respectively, with 13 bases between them. The CDR3 covers 12 residues. Per the germline V gene, CDR1 is GTSNPN and CDR2 is SVGIG (reference sequence). CDR3 loop: CASTQGLSPLHF. The CDR3 region has the DNA TGTGCCTCCACCCAGGGCCTTTCACCCCTCCACTTT.

The chain employs TRBV7-9 and TRBJ1-1, with TRBD1 matching 8 bases. The germline V gene has CDR1 SEHNR and CDR2 FQNEAQ (reference sequence). The CDR3 has 14 amino acids. Trimming took 5 bases from V and 1 from J; bases not matched to a gene: 3. The CDR3 here is CASSPGQGNTEAFF. CDR3 coding DNA: TGTGCCAGCAGCCCCGGACAGGGGAACACTGAAGCTTTCTTT.

V is TRBV5-1 and J is TRBJ2-2, with D tentatively TRBD1 (6 bases). This CDR3 contains 15 residues. With 2 bases removed from V and 5 bases from J, the gap between germline ends came to 13 bases. Germline CDR1 and CDR2: SGHRS and YFSETQ. CDR3 in amino acids: CASSFRGEGTGELFF. As DNA, the CDR3 is TGCGCCAGCAGCTTCAGGGGAGAAGGAACCGGGGAGCTGTTTTTT.

This chain joins TRBV19 and TRBJ2-5; 8 positions match TRBD2. Germline lookup yields CDR1 LNHDA and CDR2 SQIVND (reference sequence). There are 14 residues in the CDR3. V lost 5 bases and J lost 9; bases outside the gene matches: 11. As DNA, the CDR3 is TGTGCCAGTAGTCCCCTCCGGGGGGGAATGGCCCAGTACTTC. Residues: CASSPLRGGMAQYF.

CDR3 loop: CASSQGPGNVLTF. The CDR3 DNA reads as TGTGCCAGCAGCCAAGGACCGGGAAACGTCCTGACTTTC. The rearrangement joins TRBV14 to TRBJ2-6, with D possibly matching TRBD2 (5 bases). Germline V gene lookup returns CDR1 SGHDN and CDR2 FVKESK. The CDR3 runs to 13 residues. V was cut by 1 base and J by 10 bases, with 8 bases left in between. The full variable domain, its missing parts supplied by reference TRBV14 and TRBJ2-6, is EAGVTQFPSHSVIEKGQTVTLRCDPISGHDNLYWYRRVMGKEIKFLLHFVKESKQDESGMPNNRFLAERTGGTYSTLKVQPAELEDSGVYFCASSQGPGNVLTFGAGSRLTVL.

The V call is TRBV28, the J call TRBJ2-3; a weak D match, TRBD2 (6 bases). Germline V lookup: CDR1 MDHEN, CDR2 SYDVKM. The germline V and J ends were trimmed by 3 bases and 1 base, with 11 bases remaining between them. The CDR3 is 15 amino acids. The CDR3 spells CASSFLVAGTDTQYF. In nucleotides, the CDR3 is TGTGCCAGCAGTTTCCTGGTAGCGGGCACAGATACGCAGTATTTT.

V is TRBV15 and J is TRBJ2-1, with no clear D. The CDR3 spans 15 residues. V lost 0 bases, J lost 0 bases, and 6 bases lay in between. Germline V CDR1 and CDR2: LNHNV, YYDKDF (reference sequence). The CDR3 region is CATSRELSSYNEQFF. The CDR3 DNA follows: TGTGCCACCAGCAGAGAGCTCAGCTCCTACAATGAGCAGTTCTTC.

The rearrangement links TRBV5-1 to TRBJ2-1, with a possible D match to TRBD1 (6 bases). The germline V and J ends were trimmed by 0 bases and 3 bases, with 10 bases remaining between them. Germline CDR1 reads SGHRS; CDR2 reads YFSETQ. This CDR3 comprises 15 residues. CDR3 region: CASSLVKGDYNEQFF. The DNA for the CDR3 is TGCGCCAGCAGCTTGGTAAAGGGGGACTACAATGAGCAGTTCTTC.